This T cell receptor (beta chain) was documented in a study of glioma-infiltrating T cells. Study observations and caveats: Gliomas, especially low-grade, showed above-expected tissue-blood divergence; non-neoplastic patients showed below.

This CDR3 contains 17 residues. Germline CDR1 SSHAT, CDR2 FNYEAQ (reference sequence). Using RNA template, CDR3s of TCR alpha and beta were amplified with iRepertoire arm-PCR. Each CDR3 protein is one row after TCRdb ran MiXCR on the multiplex PCR reads. The table includes some 190,000 distinct CDR3 sequences, around 32% detected once. Remarks on this clonotype: Its antigen is not identified. One junction end disagrees with the germline gene, perhaps due to a read error.

Sequenced input: glioma tissue, nonneoplastic brain tissue, or PBMCs (not recorded which). The sequence derives from a human donor with low-grade glioma or glioblastoma, undergoing nonglioma brain surgery, or in good health (not recorded which). The chain is built from TRBV7-7 and TRBJ2-1, with TRBD2 identical over 14 bases. The CDR3: CASSRNPGLAGAVEQFF. Written as DNA, the CDR3 is TGTGCTAGCAGCAGAAATCCGGGACTAGCGGGAGCGGTTGAGCAGTTCTTC.